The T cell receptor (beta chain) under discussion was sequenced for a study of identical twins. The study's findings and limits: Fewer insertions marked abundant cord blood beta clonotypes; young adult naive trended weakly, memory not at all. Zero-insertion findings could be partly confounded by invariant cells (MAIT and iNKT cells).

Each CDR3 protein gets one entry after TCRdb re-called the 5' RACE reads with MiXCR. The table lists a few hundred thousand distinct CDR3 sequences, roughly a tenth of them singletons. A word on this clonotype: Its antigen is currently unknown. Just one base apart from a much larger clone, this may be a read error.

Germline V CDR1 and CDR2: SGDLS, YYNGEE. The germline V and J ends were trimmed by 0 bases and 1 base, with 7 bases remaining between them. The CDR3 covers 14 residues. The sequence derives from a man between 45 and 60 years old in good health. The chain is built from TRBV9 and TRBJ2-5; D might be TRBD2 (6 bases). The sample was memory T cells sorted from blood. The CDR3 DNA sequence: TGTGCCAGCAGCGTAGGCGGGACCCAAGAGACCCAGTACTTC. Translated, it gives CASSVGGTQETQYF.